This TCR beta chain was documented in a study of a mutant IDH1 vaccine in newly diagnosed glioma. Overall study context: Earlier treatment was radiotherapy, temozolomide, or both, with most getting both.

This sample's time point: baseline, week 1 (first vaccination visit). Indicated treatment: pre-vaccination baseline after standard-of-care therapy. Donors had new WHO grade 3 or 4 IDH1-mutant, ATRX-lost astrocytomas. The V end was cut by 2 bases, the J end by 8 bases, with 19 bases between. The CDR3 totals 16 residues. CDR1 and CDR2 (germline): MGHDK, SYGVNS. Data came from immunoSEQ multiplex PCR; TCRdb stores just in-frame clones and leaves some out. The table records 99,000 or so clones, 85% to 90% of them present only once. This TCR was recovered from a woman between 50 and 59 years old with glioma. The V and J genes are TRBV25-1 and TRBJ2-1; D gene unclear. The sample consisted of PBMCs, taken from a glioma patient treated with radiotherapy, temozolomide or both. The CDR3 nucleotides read TGTGCCAGCAGTGAACTGGGTGATCTCAAGCACTATGAGCAGTTCTTC. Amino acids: CASSELGDLKHYEQFF. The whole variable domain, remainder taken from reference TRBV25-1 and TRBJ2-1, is EADIYQTPRYLVIGTGKKITLECSQTMGHDKMYWYQQDPGMELHLIHYSYGVNSTEKGDLSSESTVSRIRTEHFPLTLESARPSHTSQYLCASSELGDLKHYEQFFGPGTRLTVL.